This TCR beta chain emerged from a study of CD8 T cells in ankylosing spondylitis. Of note for this clonotype: Antigen specificity is unknown.

In germline, CDR1 is DFQATT, CDR2 SNEGSKA (reference sequence). The V and J ends lost 0 bases and 4 bases, in that order; junction bases with no gene match: 11. This CDR3 comprises 16 residues. TCR beta libraries were made by quantitative 5'-RACE with molecular barcodes. TCRdb called the 5' RACE reads again in MiXCR, with one record for every CDR3 protein. The table shows about 440,000 distinct CDR3 sequences, with roughly 17% occurring only once. Study-level findings and limits: Disease-associated clones were reportedly significantly overrepresented in matched ankylosing spondylitis synovial fluid. Previously reported in reactive arthritis synovial fluid and blood were some of the motif variants. Roughly 8 highly homologous variants made up a TCR beta motif, and this motif appeared characteristic of ankylosing spondylitis blood. CD8+ by phenotype, disease-linked clones were relatively rare in peripheral blood.

The chain joins TRBV20-1 to TRBJ2-7; 8 bases match TRBD2. The sequence was obtained from a male donor with ankylosing spondylitis. The source material was blood, either unsorted or a sorted T cell fraction (not recorded which). The CDR3 DNA sequence: TGCAGTGCTAGAGATTGGTCCGGGACTAGAGCGTACGAGCAGTACTTC. Translating it yields CSARDWSGTRAYEQYF.